This entry describes one T cell receptor beta chain. The sample belongs to a study of blood T cell repertoires in COVID-19. Original data processing: For nucleated cells, counts were estimated from reference gene primer amplification. TCRdb's table, derived via immunoSEQ multiplex PCR, lists solely in-frame clones and lacks some. The V and J calls and clone size come from that table; D and trimming were worked out from the DNA. The profile shows over 200,000 clones, approximately 86% of them singletons. The sequencing sample was made of PBMCs or T cells enriched from blood (not recorded which). The TCR sequence derives from a woman aged 25 to 45 who had been exposed to COVID-19.

CDR3 sequence (DNA): TGTGCCAGCAGTAGGACTTCCCTAGAAAAACTGTTTTTT. It specifies CASSRTSLEKLFF. The V gene is TRBV11-3, the J gene TRBJ1-4; D call uncertain. CDR3 length equals 13 residues. V was pared by 6 bases and J by 8 bases, with 13 bases between. Germline lookup yields CDR1 SGHNT and CDR2 YENEEA.